These 2 T cell receptor beta chains were sequenced from one sample in a study of cytomegalovirus exposure and HLA in healthy donors. The PCR had 60 Vbeta and 13 Jbeta primers. Using immunoSEQ multiplex PCR, the repertoire was profiled, and TCRdb retains in-frame clones only, with some absent. The sample carries 200,000 to 250,000 clones, 85% recorded once. Sequencing was carried out using PBMCs. These receptors originate from a human donor in good health.

The chain is built from TRBV28 and TRBJ2-3; D gene ambiguous. Trimming removed 7 bases from V and 3 bases from J, with 8 bases in between. This CDR3 region has 12 residues. From germline, CDR1 is MDHEN and CDR2 SYDVKM. This CDR3 is CASTARTDTQYF. CDR3 nucleotide sequence: TGTGCCAGCACAGCGAGAACAGATACGCAGTATTTT.

The V gene is TRBV28, the J gene TRBJ1-1; TRBD1 matches at 7 bases. This CDR3 comprises 13 residues. The germline CDR1 and CDR2 sequences are MDHEN and SYDVKM. The junction had 5 bases not matched to a gene; V was cut back by 3 bases and J by 7 bases. The CDR3 here is CASSLGTAYEAFF. CDR3 DNA sequence: TGTGCCAGCAGTTTGGGGACAGCGTATGAAGCTTTCTTT.